This entry is about one T cell receptor beta chain. In the source study's methods: Scientists estimated how many nucleated cells there were by amplifying reference gene primers. Assay: immunoSEQ multiplex PCR; the TCRdb copy retains only in-frame clones and omits some. V and J calls plus clone size are reproduced from that table; the DNA served to infer D and trimming. Among 97,000 or so clones listed, about 90% were seen once. The data were taken from a study of blood T cell repertoires in COVID-19. Study as a whole: The analysed material was cDNA or gDNA that came from T cells, B-cell-depleted T cells, or PBMCs.

There are 14 residues in the CDR3. Trimming left V 6 bases short and J 0 bases short, with 13 bases between. CDR1 is GTSNPN and CDR2 is SVGIG in the germline V gene (reference sequence). The chain employs TRBV30 and TRBJ2-3; D may be TRBD1 (6 bases). What was sequenced was peripheral blood. The source of this sequence is a man aged 18 to 30 with acute or convalescent COVID-19. The CDR3 spells CACQGHSSTDTQYF. CDR3 nucleotide sequence: TGTGCCTGCCAGGGACATTCTAGCACAGATACGCAGTATTTT.